One and the same sample provided the 11 T cell receptor beta chains below, sequenced in a study of T cells in tumors and immune-related adverse events. Assay: immunoSEQ multiplex PCR; the TCRdb copy retains only in-frame clones and omits some. This repertoire shows about 11,000 clones, around 92% found once; its top ten account for 1.5%. This material consisted of lymph node tissue, taken from a patient treated with anti-PD-1 therapy. Source of these receptors: a female donor with metastatic renal cell carcinoma.

J is TRBJ2-3 and V is TRBV4-2, with D possibly matching TRBD2 (6 bases). The CDR3 has 16 residues. The V end was cut by 2 bases, the J end by 5 bases, with 17 bases between. Germline V gene sequence: CDR1 LGHNA, CDR2 YNFKEQ. CDR3 sequence reads: CASSQSKNLEGDTQYF. For the CDR3, the DNA is TGTGCCAGCAGCCAAAGTAAGAATCTGGAGGGAGATACGCAGTATTTT.

This clone has only a few counts. The rearrangement links TRBV7-2 to TRBJ2-5; 16 nucleotides agree with TRBD2. The V and J ends lost 8 bases and 4 bases, in that order; junction bases with no gene match: 13. Germline CDR1 SGHTA, CDR2 FQGNSA. The CDR3 spans 18 residues. The CDR3 reads CASGRTGTSGGAVETQYF. The CDR3 bases are TGTGCCAGCGGGCGGACCGGGACTAGCGGGGGGGCAGTAGAGACCCAGTACTTC. The full variable domain, in which reference TRBV7-2 and TRBJ2-5 provide the parts outside the CDR3, is GAGVSQSPSNKVTEKGKDVELRCDPISGHTALYWYRQSLGQGLEFLIYFQGNSAPDKSGLPSDRFSAERTGGSVSTLTIQRTQQEDSAVYLCASGRTGTSGGAVETQYFGPGTRLLVL.

This sequence joins TRBV6-5 and TRBJ2-7; no clear D. CDR3 length: 14 amino acids. Trimming removed 5 bases at V and 3 bases at J, with 14 bases between. Germline V gene sequence: CDR1 MNHEY, CDR2 SVGAGI. Here the CDR3 DNA reads TGTGCCAGCAGTCTCACCATCACGAGCTACGAGCAGTACTTC. Its translation is CASSLTITSYEQYF.

This rearrangement joins TRBV7-2 to TRBJ1-3; a weak D match, TRBD1 (5 bases). V lost 1 base, J lost 2 bases, and 9 bases lay in between. Germline CDR1 and CDR2: SGHTA and FQGNSA. This CDR3 region has 15 residues. DNA of the CDR3: TGTGCCAGCAGCTTAGACGGGACGCCTGGAAACACCATATATTTT. It codes for CASSLDGTPGNTIYF.

In this sample, this clone turned up once. Written as DNA, the CDR3 is TGTGCCAGCAGGGGAGGGAAAAGGGGCTCCTATAATTCACCCCTCCACTTT. Residues: CASRGGKRGSYNSPLHF. V gene TRBV7-8 combines with J gene TRBJ1-6; a weak D match, TRBD1 (5 bases). The CDR3 is 17 residues long. Trimming took off 6 bases at V and 0 bases at J, with 15 bases between the two ends. Looked up from germline, CDR1 is SGHVS and CDR2 is FQNEAQ.

V and J are TRBV10-1 and TRBJ1-5, with 8 bases matching TRBD1. CDR1 is WNHNN and CDR2 is SYGVQD in the germline V gene (reference sequence). V shed 5 bases, J shed 2 bases, and the junction held 17 bases outside the gene matches. This CDR3 region has 19 residues. As DNA, the CDR3 is TGCGCCAGCAGTAAGACCCGGGACAGGAGGGGGTTTGGCAATCAGCCCCAGCATTTT. It codes for CASSKTRDRRGFGNQPQHF.

This rearrangement joins TRBV19 to TRBJ1-1, with D maybe TRBD1 (5 bases). The length of the CDR3 is 13 residues. Germline assignment: CDR1 LNHDA and CDR2 SQIVND (reference sequence). Trimming removed 6 bases at V and 3 bases at J, with 11 bases between. The CDR3 sequence: CASRDKGYTEAFF. Written as DNA, the CDR3 is TGTGCCAGTAGGGACAAAGGCTACACTGAAGCTTTCTTT. Looking up the rest from reference TRBV19 and TRBJ1-1 gives the full variable domain: DGGITQSPKYLFRKEGQNVTLSCEQNLNHDAMYWYRQDPGQGLRLIYYSQIVNDFQKGDIAEGYSVSREKKESFPLTVTSAQKNPTAFYLCASRDKGYTEAFFGQGTRLTVV.

The chain couples TRBV5-1 to TRBJ1-4, with 10 bases fitting TRBD1. V was clipped by 5 bases and J by 6 bases; unmatched bases: 7. From germline, CDR1 is SGHRS and CDR2 YFSETQ. This CDR3 is built from 15 residues. The DNA of the CDR3 is TGCGCCAGCAGAATGACAGGGGGCTGGGATGAAAAACTGTTTTTT. Encoded protein: CASRMTGGWDEKLFF.

With regard to this clone: A read error may account for a junction end that differs from germline. The V and J genes are TRBV2 and TRBJ2-7; D is ambiguous. The CDR3 sequence is 11 residues long. CDR1 is SNHLY, CDR2 FYNNEI, per germline. DNA for the CDR3: TGTGCCAGCAGTGAATTTGTAGGGCTGCACTTC. Its protein is CASSEFVGLHF. Variable domain in full (rest from reference TRBV2 and TRBJ2-7): EPEVTQTPSHQVTQMGQEVILRCVPISNHLYFYWYRQILGQKVEFLVSFYNNEISEKSEIFDDQFSVERPDGSNFTLKIRSTKLEDSAMYFCASSEFVGLHFGPGTRLTVT.

The V gene is TRBV20-1, the J gene TRBJ2-5; possible D gene TRBD1, 6 bases. The CDR3 is made up of 11 amino acids. Germline lookup yields CDR1 DFQATT and CDR2 SNEGSKA (reference sequence). CDR3 sequence (DNA): TGCGGCGGACAGATCCAAGAGACCCAGTACTTC. Translation: CGGQIQETQYF.

The CDR3 nucleotides are TGTGCCAGCAGCCCCGAACAGGGCGGCGGCCCCTACGAGCAGTACTTC. Encoded protein: CASSPEQGGGPYEQYF. The rearrangement uses TRBV11-3 and TRBJ2-7; D might be TRBD1 (6 bases). CDR3 length equals 16 residues. From germline, CDR1 is SGHNT and CDR2 YENEEA. V lost 5 bases and J lost 2, with 19 bases in between.